This T cell receptor beta chain was recorded in a study of T cell changes during pregnancy in multiple sclerosis. CDR1 is MNHEY, CDR2 SMNVEV, per germline (reference sequence). Trimming stripped 1 base from V and 2 bases from J, with 9 bases between. CDR3 length: 15 residues. The method was immunoSEQ multiplex PCR; TCRdb's version includes in-frame clones alone and lacks a portion of them. The table shows about 63,000 clones, with approximately 93% occurring only once. The V call is TRBV27, the J call TRBJ2-4; D gene uncertain. The sequence came from a female donor with multiple sclerosis, enrolled in a pregnancy study. The sequences come from CD8+ T cells from peripheral blood mononuclear cells, collected in the second trimester of pregnancy. The CDR3 reads CASSLYPGSKNIQYF. The CDR3 DNA reads TGTGCCAGCAGTTTATACCCGGGTTCCAAAAACATTCAGTACTTC.